This T cell receptor (beta chain) was identified during a study of graft-versus-host responses after intestinal transplantation. Sequenced by immunoSEQ multiplex PCR; TCRdb stores in-frame clones only, minus some. The profile shows around 67,000 clones, around 82% of them singletons. This CDR3 comprises 15 residues. V was trimmed by 4 bases and J by 2 bases, leaving 9 bases between them. Germline CDR1 reads LNHDA; CDR2 reads SQIVND (reference sequence). Details on this clone: Its antigen is not identified.

This receptor was obtained from a human donor who was the organ donor for an intestinal transplant. The specimen comprised unstimulated CD4+ T cells sorted from spleen or lymph node cells, sampled before transplant. The chain uses TRBV19 and TRBJ2-6, with D unclear. This chain's CDR3 is CASSTDIPGANVLTF. CDR3 nucleotides: TGTGCCAGTAGTACCGACATTCCTGGGGCCAACGTCCTGACTTTC.